This T cell receptor beta chain was observed in a study of cytomegalovirus exposure and HLA in healthy donors. PCR amplification relied on 60 Vbeta primers (plus 13 Jbeta primers). Libraries were prepared by immunoSEQ multiplex PCR; TCRdb keeps only in-frame clonotypes and omits some of them. The table records 100,000 or so clones, less than 85% of them present only once. This clone was seen a handful of times. Antigen specificity is unknown. Germline CDR1 reads MNHNS; CDR2 reads SASEGT. V lost 6 bases and J 13 bases, leaving 18 bases between the germline ends. This CDR3 spans 12 amino acids. Study-level results: Highly shared variants forming one cluster were likely a sequencing artifact.

The TCR originated in a man aged 35 to 55 in good health and CMV-seropositive. The chain links TRBV6-1 to TRBJ2-5; weak D call: TRBD2 (7 bases). The sequencing input was PBMCs. The CDR3 sequence is CASRILGGALYF. The CDR3 nucleotides are TGTGCCAGCAGGATACTAGGGGGGGCTCTGTACTTC.